Shown below are 4 T cell receptor beta chains from a single sample sequenced in a study of regulatory T cells in long-lasting Graves disease. Time point: persistent/refractory GD, antithyroid drugs over 5 years with positive TRAb. The TCR library was prepared using RNA isolated from PBMCs. With iRepertoire HTBI primers and Arm-PCR of CDR3 regions, TCR beta libraries were built. MiXCR, run by TCRdb on the multiplex PCR reads, gives a single entry per CDR3 protein. The sample holds 450,000 or so distinct CDR3 sequences, around 21% seen once. Here the sequenced sample was peripheral blood mononuclear cells (PBMCs), taken when the disease was refractory, from a patient treated with antithyroid drugs. These receptors all stem from a female donor with Graves disease.

Concerning this clonotype: A much more abundant neighbour one base away suggests this may be a read error. The rearrangement joins TRBV30 to TRBJ2-2; D is undetermined. Per the germline V gene, CDR1 is GTSNPN and CDR2 is SVGIG (reference sequence). V was pared by 5 bases and J by 5 bases, with 15 bases between. CDR3 length equals 14 residues. CDR3 DNA sequence: TGTGCCTGGGGTCCGTCCCTGAGGACCGGGGAGCTGTTTTTT. Amino acid sequence: CAWGPSLRTGELFF.

This clonotype was recorded at least ten times. The chain carries TRBV28 and TRBJ1-1, with 8 bases fitting TRBD1. This CDR3 has 16 residues. The germline gives CDR1 MDHEN, CDR2 SYDVKM. The J segment lost 4 bases and the V segment lost 6 bases, leaving 13 bases of the junction unmatched. The CDR3 sequence: CASRHRQGLLLTEAFF. CDR3 sequence (DNA): TGTGCCAGCAGACACCGACAGGGGTTGTTACTCACTGAAGCTTTCTTT.

The V call is TRBV5-4, the J call TRBJ1-6; D unresolved. Trimming shortened V by 0 bases and J by 9 bases, and 7 bases separated the two germline ends. The CDR3 loop spans 13 amino acids. Germline V gene data show CDR1 as SGHNT and CDR2 as YYREEE (reference sequence). The CDR3 coding sequence is TGTGCCAGCAGCTTGGTCGGCCCTTCACCCCTCCACTTT. Amino acids: CASSLVGPSPLHF.

Only a few counts were recorded for this clonotype. J is TRBJ2-7 and V is TRBV20-1; D call uncertain. V was pared by 0 bases and J by 6 bases, with 18 bases between. CDR1 DFQATT and CDR2 SNEGSKA come from the germline V gene (reference sequence). This CDR3 contains 15 residues. The chain's CDR3 is CSARDRQAPFSEQYF. The CDR3 DNA follows: TGCAGTGCTAGAGATCGCCAAGCCCCCTTCTCCGAGCAGTACTTC.